The next 8 T cell receptor beta chains were all read from a single sample in a study of Graves' ophthalmopathy and Graves' hyperthyroidism. Investigators amplified TCR beta CDR3 regions from RNA transcripts. RT-PCR was first run with HTBI primers, then multiplex PCR in a second round. TCRdb reprocessed the multiplex PCR reads via MiXCR and lists one record per CDR3 protein. Of about 370,000 distinct CDR3 sequences listed, roughly 17% were seen once; the top ten hold roughly 2.3%. The sequencing sample was made of peripheral blood. The receptor set was obtained from an adult woman with stable Graves' hyperthyroidism.

This clonotype came up many times. The genes are TRBV20-1 and TRBJ2-7; D is possibly TRBD1 or TRBD2 (5 bases each). V was trimmed by 0 bases and J by 3 bases, leaving 15 bases between them. This CDR3 is built from 15 residues. The germline CDR1 and CDR2 sequences are DFQATT and SNEGSKA (reference sequence). The CDR3 sequence: CSAREFLGVGYEQYF. CDR3 bases: TGCAGTGCTAGAGAATTCCTGGGGGTGGGCTACGAGCAGTACTTC.

A few counts support this clonotype. This may be a read error, as it is one base from a much larger clone. The chain uses TRBV7-6 and TRBJ2-7; D uncertain. This CDR3 is 14 amino acids long. Per germline, CDR1 SGHVS and CDR2 FNYEAQ. Written as DNA, the CDR3 is TGTGTCAGCAGCCGCGGCCTTGTTGACTACGAGCAGTACTTC. This codes for CVSSRGLVDYEQYF.

A word on this clonotype: A clone one base away is much larger, so this may be a read error. The chain has TRBV6-5 and TRBJ2-2, with unresolved D. Trimming pared 2 bases from V and 8 bases from J, leaving 9 bases between. CDR3 length equals 13 residues. Germline CDR1 MNHEY, CDR2 SVGAGI. CDR3 sequence reads: CASSYLPVGELFF. The CDR3 nucleotides are TGTGCCAGCAGTTACCTTCCGGTTGGGGAGCTGTTTTTT.

This clonotype was observed many times. This chain joins TRBV28 and TRBJ1-5; maybe TRBD1 (6 bases). Per germline, CDR1 MDHEN and CDR2 SYDVKM. This CDR3 contains 13 residues. Trimming pared 5 bases from V and 4 bases from J, leaving 9 bases between. DNA for the CDR3: TGTGCCAGCAGTGACAGGACAAATCAGCCCCAGCATTTT. It translates to CASSDRTNQPQHF. Full variable domain (outside the CDR3, taken from reference TRBV28 and TRBJ1-5): DVKVTQSSRYLVKRTGEKVFLECVQDMDHENMFWYRQDPGLGLRLIYFSYDVKMKEKGDIPEGYSVSREKKERFSLILESASTNQTSMYLCASSDRTNQPQHFGDGTRLSIL.

In its sample, this clonotype was seen many times. CDR3 loop: CASSVSESYEQYF. DNA of the CDR3: TGTGCCAGCAGCGTATCTGAATCCTACGAGCAGTACTTC. The J gene is TRBJ2-7, the V gene TRBV9; D not certain. Trimming shortened V by 1 base and J by 1 base, and 6 bases separated the two germline ends. Germline V gene sequence: CDR1 SGDLS, CDR2 YYNGEE. This CDR3 comprises 13 residues.

This clonotype was found once. The J gene is TRBJ1-5, the V gene TRBV12-3 or TRBV12-4, with D unresolved. CDR3 length: 14 residues. The V and J ends lost 1 base and 9 bases respectively, with 13 bases between them. The CDR3 sequence is CASSLGGPTGPQHF. The CDR3 coding sequence is TGTGCCAGCAGTTTAGGCGGTCCGACTGGGCCCCAGCATTTT.

Note on this clonotype: One junction end disagrees with the germline gene, perhaps due to a read error. J is TRBJ1-1 and V is TRBV6-2 or TRBV6-3; 7 bases are shared with TRBD1. The CDR3 contains 11 residues. In germline, CDR1 is MNHEY, CDR2 SVGEGT. CDR3 in amino acids: CASSYAGTVVF. CDR3 nucleotides: TGTGCCAGCAGTTACGCCGGGACAGTGGTCTTT.

This clonotype was counted many times. A much larger clonotype is one base distant, so this may be a read error. The V call is TRBV6-2 or TRBV6-3, the J call TRBJ1-5; 7 nucleotides line up with TRBD1. CDR1 is MNHEY, CDR2 SVGEGT, per germline. This CDR3 is 14 amino acids long. The CDR3 loop reads CACSYSGGGQPQHF. For the CDR3, the DNA is TGTGCCTGCAGTTATTCAGGGGGAGGCCAGCCCCAGCATTTT.